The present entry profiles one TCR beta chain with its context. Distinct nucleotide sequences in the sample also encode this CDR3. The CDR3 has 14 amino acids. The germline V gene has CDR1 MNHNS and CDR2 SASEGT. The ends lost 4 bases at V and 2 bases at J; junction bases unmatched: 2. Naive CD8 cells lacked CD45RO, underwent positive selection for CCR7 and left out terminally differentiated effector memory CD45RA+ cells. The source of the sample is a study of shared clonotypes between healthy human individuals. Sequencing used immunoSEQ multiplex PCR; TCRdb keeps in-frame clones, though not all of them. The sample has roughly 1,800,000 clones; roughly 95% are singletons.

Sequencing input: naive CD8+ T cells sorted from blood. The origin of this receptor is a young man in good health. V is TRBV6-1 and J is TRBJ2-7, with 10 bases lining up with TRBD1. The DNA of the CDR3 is TGTGCCAGCAGTGTTGGACAGGGGGCCTACGAGCAGTACTTC. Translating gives CASSVGQGAYEQYF.